The source of this TCR beta chain is a study of blood T cell repertoires in COVID-19. Overall study: Some COVID-19 samples were acute and others convalescent; all came from the United States, Italy and Spain.

TCRdb's copy holds only in-frame clones and misses some; the assay was immunoSEQ multiplex PCR. This sample has just over 250,000 clones, with about 87% found just once. Seattle patients were enrolled during active infection and followed longitudinally. The sequence was collected from a woman aged 70-85 years with COVID-19, enrolled during active disease. Sequenced input: peripheral blood.

The chain's CDR3 is CASSADKTGDTEAFF. The DNA for the CDR3 is TGTGCCAGCAGCGCCGATAAGACGGGGGACACTGAAGCTTTCTTT. This rearrangement joins TRBV9 to TRBJ1-1; perhaps TRBD1 as D (5 bases). Germline V CDR1 and CDR2: SGDLS, YYNGEE. This CDR3 has 15 amino acids. Between the trimmed V and J ends, which lost 3 bases and 3 bases, there was a span of 15 bases.